The clone carrying this TCR beta chain was counted a few times. Its antigen is unknown. The conserved phenylalanine or tryptophan is not found at the CDR3 terminus, so this likely reflects a read error. This record belongs to a study of tumor-infiltrating lymphocytes in primary liver carcinoma. The authors made TCR beta cDNA from 450 to 600 ng total RNA with a constant-region primer. A slightly modified ARM-PCR protocol with three nested multiplex PCR rounds produced these TCR beta libraries. The study ran its first two PCR rounds for about 11 cycles each, using TRBV1-TRBV30 forward primers and a C-beta reverse primer. TCRdb re-derived calls from the multiplex PCR reads in MiXCR, one entry per CDR3 protein. The sample holds roughly 20,000 distinct CDR3 sequences, over 70% seen once. Study results and limitations: The overlap of tumor-adjacent and tumor-blood pairs was smaller than that of tumor region pairs. Merely some 7.5-25% of top clones spanned all five tumor regions.

Germline V lookup: CDR1 MNHEY, CDR2 SVGAGI. The CDR3 runs to 13 residues. Unsorted bulk tissue, roughly 20-34 mg of it, served as the source for co-extraction of RNA and DNA. This TCR was recovered from a woman aged 25 to 45 with primary liver carcinoma and hepatitis B virus infection. The sample consisted of liver tumor tissue from sampling region 4. Regarding subset: tumor region T4, right-lateral pole. The V and J genes are TRBV6-5 and TRBJ2-5, with TRBD1 matching 10 bases. For the CDR3, the DNA is TGCGCCAGCAGTACCGACAGGGGGCTGACCCAGTACCCC. This gives the protein CASSTDRGLTQYP.